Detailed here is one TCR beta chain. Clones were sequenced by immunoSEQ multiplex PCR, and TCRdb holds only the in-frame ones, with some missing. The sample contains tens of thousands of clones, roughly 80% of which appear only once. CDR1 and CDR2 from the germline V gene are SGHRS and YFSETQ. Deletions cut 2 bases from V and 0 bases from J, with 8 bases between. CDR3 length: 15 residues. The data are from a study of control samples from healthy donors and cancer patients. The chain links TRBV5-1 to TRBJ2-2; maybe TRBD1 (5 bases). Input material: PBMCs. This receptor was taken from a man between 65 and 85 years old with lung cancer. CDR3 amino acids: CASSFGHSNTGELFF. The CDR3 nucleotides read TGCGCCAGCAGCTTCGGACACTCGAACACCGGGGAGCTGTTTTTT.